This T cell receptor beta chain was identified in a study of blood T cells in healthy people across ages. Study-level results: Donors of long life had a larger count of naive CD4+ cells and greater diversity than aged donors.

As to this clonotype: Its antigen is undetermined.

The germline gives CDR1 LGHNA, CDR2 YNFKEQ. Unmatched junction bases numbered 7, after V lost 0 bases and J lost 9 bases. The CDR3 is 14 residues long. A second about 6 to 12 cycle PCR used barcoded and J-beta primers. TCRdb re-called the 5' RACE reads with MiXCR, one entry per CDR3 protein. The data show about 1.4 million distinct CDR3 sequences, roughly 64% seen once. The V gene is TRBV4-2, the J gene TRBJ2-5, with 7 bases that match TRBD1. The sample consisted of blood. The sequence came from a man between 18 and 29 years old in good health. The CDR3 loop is CASSQDPTGYAQYF. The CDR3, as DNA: TGTGCCAGCAGCCAAGATCCGACAGGGTATGCCCAGTACTTC.